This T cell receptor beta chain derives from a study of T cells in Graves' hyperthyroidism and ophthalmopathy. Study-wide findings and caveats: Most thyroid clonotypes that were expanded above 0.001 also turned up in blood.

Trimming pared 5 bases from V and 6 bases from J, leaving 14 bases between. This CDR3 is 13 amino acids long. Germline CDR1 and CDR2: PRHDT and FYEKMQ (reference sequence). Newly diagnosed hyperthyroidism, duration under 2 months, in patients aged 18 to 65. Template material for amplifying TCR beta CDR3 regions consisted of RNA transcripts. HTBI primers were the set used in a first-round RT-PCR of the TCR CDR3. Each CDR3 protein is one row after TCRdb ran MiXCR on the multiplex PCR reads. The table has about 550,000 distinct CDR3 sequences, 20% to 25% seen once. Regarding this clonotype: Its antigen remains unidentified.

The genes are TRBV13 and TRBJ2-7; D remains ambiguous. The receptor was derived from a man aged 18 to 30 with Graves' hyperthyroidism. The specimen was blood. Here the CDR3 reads CASSVLSRGEQYF. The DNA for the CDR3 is TGTGCCAGCAGCGTCCTGAGCCGTGGCGAGCAGTACTTC. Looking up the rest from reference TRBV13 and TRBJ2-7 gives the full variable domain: AAGVIQSPRHLIKEKRETATLKCYPIPRHDTVYWYQQGPGQDPQFLISFYEKMQSDKGSIPDRFSAQQFSDYHSELNMSSLELGDSALYFCASSVLSRGEQYFGPGTRLTVT.